Presented here are 15 T cell receptor beta chains from one specimen sequenced in a study of T cells in women clearing cervical HPV infection. The repertoire was sequenced with immunoSEQ multiplex PCR; TCRdb's copy has only in-frame clones and lacks some. This sample carries around 31,000 clones, with about 4.3% going to the ten biggest clones. The sequencing sample was made of blood buffy coat. Receptors were obtained from a woman aged 18-70 years with a cervical HPV16 infection that either progressed to CIN3+ or cleared (not recorded which).

In regard to this clone: The CDR3 end falls 3 residues outside the read, so it is completed with the germline J gene. This rearrangement joins TRBV19 to TRBJ2-1; 7 positions match TRBD1. The J segment lost 3 bases and the V segment lost 7 bases, leaving 6 bases of the junction unmatched. This CDR3 contains 14 residues. The germline V gene encodes CDR1 LNHDA and CDR2 SQIVND (reference sequence). CDR3 amino acids: CASNPTGSYNEQFF. The covered CDR3 bases are TGTGCCAGTAACCCGACAGGGAGCTACAATGAG.

With respect to this clone: Read coverage stops 3 residues before the CDR3 terminus; the germline J gene supplies the remainder. V and J are TRBV7-2 and TRBJ1-5, with D perhaps matching TRBD1 (5 bases). Trimming stripped 2 bases from V and 6 bases from J, with 14 bases between. CDR3 size: 15 residues. Per germline, CDR1 SGHTA and CDR2 FQGNSA. The chain's CDR3 is CASSLNPGIIQPQHF. CDR3 bases read: TGTGCCAGCAGCTTAAATCCAGGGATTATTCAGCCC.

With regard to this clone: The junction departs from the called germline gene at one end, perhaps through a read error. The read is 3 residues too short to cover the CDR3 end, so that end is filled in from the germline J gene. This sequence joins TRBV20-1 and TRBJ2-7; 7 nucleotides match TRBD1. Germline V lookup: CDR1 DFQATT, CDR2 SNEGSKA (reference sequence). CDR3 size: 14 residues. CDR3 protein: CSARGTASTYEQYF. The sequenced CDR3 bases are TGCAGTGCCAGAGGGACAGCAAGTACCTACGAG.

Details on this clone: The read comes to an end 3 residues before the CDR3 does, leaving the germline J gene to fill in the end. The chain recombines TRBV20-1 with TRBJ2-5; 8 bases match TRBD2. Looked up from germline, CDR1 is DFQATT and CDR2 is SNEGSKA (reference sequence). V shed 7 bases and J 2 bases; nucleotides not matched to a gene: 6. CDR3 size: 13 residues. The CDR3 spells CSVGRGGQETQYF. CDR3 DNA (partial): TGCAGTGTTGGCCGGGGGGGGCAAGAGACC.

The sequenced part of the CDR3 DNA is TGTGCCTGGGGAGCCGGGACAGCGACCTACGAG. It specifies CAWGAGTATYE. The whole CDR3 sequence is CAWGAGTATYEQYF. The chain couples TRBV30 to TRBJ2-7; the match to TRBD1 covers 7 bases. Read data end 3 residues before the CDR3 end; the end is taken from the germline J gene. Germline V CDR1 and CDR2: GTSNPN, SVGIG (reference sequence). J gave up 2 bases and V 5 bases, and 9 bases lay outside the gene matches. The CDR3 is 14 residues long.

CDR3 in amino acids: CASSEGVQSGSPLHF. CDR3 bases read: TGTGCCAGCAGTGAAGGAGTCCAGTCAGGTTCACCC. The V and J genes are TRBV6-1 and TRBJ1-6; D gene unclear. The read stops 3 residues short of the end of the CDR3; the missing end is completed from the germline J gene. The CDR3 runs to 15 residues. Germline V CDR1 and CDR2: MNHNS, SASEGT. Trimming took off 1 base at V and 9 bases at J, with 13 bases between the two ends.

A note on this clone: The read falls 3 residues short of the CDR3 end, and the missing part is taken from the germline J gene. This chain links TRBV6-1 with TRBJ2-3; possible D gene TRBD2, 6 bases. The germline gives CDR1 MNHNS, CDR2 SASEGT. The CDR3 totals 14 residues. V dropped 8 bases and J dropped 0 bases, with 12 bases sitting between them. This CDR3 is CASGVSGSTDTQYF. The sequenced CDR3 bases are TGTGCCAGCGGTGTTAGCGGAAGCACAGATACG.

Turning to this clone: Read data end 3 residues before the CDR3 end; the end is taken from the germline J gene. This sequence joins TRBV13 and TRBJ2-7; weak D call: TRBD2 (6 bases). Trimming pared 4 bases from V and 3 bases from J, leaving 13 bases between. Germline V gene sequence: CDR1 PRHDT, CDR2 FYEKMQ (reference sequence). There are 14 residues in the CDR3. The covered CDR3 bases are TGTGCCAGCAGCTCAAGACTAGTTTTCTACGAG. It codes for CASSSRLVFYE. The entire CDR3 protein reads CASSSRLVFYEQYF. Drawing the rest from reference TRBV13 and TRBJ2-7, the complete variable domain is AAGVIQSPRHLIKEKRETATLKCYPIPRHDTVYWYQQGPGQDPQFLISFYEKMQSDKGSIPDRFSAQQFSDYHSELNMSSLELGDSALYFCASSSRLVFYEQYFGPGTRLTVT.

Note on this clone: An end of the junction does not agree with germline; a read error may underlie this. The sequence runs out 3 residues before the end of the CDR3; the remainder is reconstructed from the germline J gene. The gene calls are TRBV4-2 and TRBJ1-2, with 9 bases aligning to TRBD1. The CDR3 length is 15 residues. CDR1 LGHNA and CDR2 YNFKEQ come from the germline V gene. CDR3 bases read: TGCGCCAGCAGCCAAGAAACAGGGGGCAGATATGGC. Translation gives CASSQETGGRYG. The full CDR3 is CASSQETGGRYGYTF.

On this clone: Read sequence stops 3 residues before the CDR3 end, and the germline J gene provides the missing end. This chain joins TRBV19 and TRBJ2-3, with 8 bases fitting TRBD2. Germline V gene lookup returns CDR1 LNHDA and CDR2 SQIVND (reference sequence). Trimming removed 4 bases from V and 3 bases from J; junction bases left unmatched: 6. The CDR3 covers 15 residues. CDR3 DNA (partial): TGTGCCAGTAGTACCGCCGGGGGGGATACAGATACG. Translating gives CASSTAGGDTDT. The CDR3 as a whole reads CASSTAGGDTDTQYF.

Regarding this clone: Read sequence stops 3 residues before the CDR3 end, and the germline J gene provides the missing end. The rearrangement links TRBV7-2 to TRBJ1-1, with a weak D call TRBD1 (5 bases). Looked up from germline, CDR1 is SGHTA and CDR2 is FQGNSA. V lost 9 bases and J lost 1, with 9 bases in between. The CDR3 contains 12 residues. The CDR3 loop is CASGTGNTEAFF. The sequenced part of the CDR3 DNA is TGTGCCAGTGGGACTGGGAACACTGAA.

As regards this clone: The read gets to within 3 residues of the CDR3 end, and the germline J gene fills in the rest. V is TRBV7-6 and J is TRBJ1-2; 8 bases are shared with TRBD1. Germline CDR1 SGHVS, CDR2 FNYEAQ. This CDR3 is built from 15 residues. The J segment lost 4 bases and the V segment lost 5 bases, leaving 9 bases of the junction unmatched. CDR3 sequence: CASSLGQGNSYGYTF. CDR3 DNA, as far as it was read: TGTGCCAGCAGCCTCGGACAGGGAAATTCCTATGGC. Variable domain in full (rest from reference TRBV7-6 and TRBJ1-2): GAGVSQSPRYKVTKRGQDVALRCDPISGHVSLYWYRQALGQGPEFLTYFNYEAQQDKSGLPNDRFSAERPEGSISTLTIQRTEQRDSAMYRCASSLGQGNSYGYTFGSGTRLTVV.

As regards this clone: The read finishes 3 residues shy of the CDR3 end, and the germline J gene is used to complete it. The chain has TRBV29-1 and TRBJ2-2; perhaps TRBD1 as D (5 bases). Germline values: CDR1 SQVTM, CDR2 ANQGSEA. Trimming removed 4 bases at V and 1 base at J, with 7 bases between. The CDR3 covers 13 residues. The part of the CDR3 DNA that was read is TGCAGCGTTGCCAGGGAGAACACCGGGGAG. This codes for CSVARENTGE. The whole CDR3 region reads CSVARENTGELFF.

On this clone itself: The read falls 3 residues short of the CDR3 end, and the missing part is taken from the germline J gene. V and J are TRBV7-2 and TRBJ2-7; 8 positions match TRBD1. Trimming at V came to 10 bases and at J to 2 bases, leaving 4 bases not matched to a gene. This CDR3 is 12 amino acids long. Germline V gene lookup returns CDR1 SGHTA and CDR2 FQGNSA. The sequenced CDR3 bases are TGTGCCATGGACAGGGTACCCTACGAG. Residues: CAMDRVPYE. The full CDR3 protein is CAMDRVPYEQYF.

With respect to this clone: The read finishes 3 residues shy of the CDR3 end, and the germline J gene is used to complete it. Distinct nucleotide sequences in the sample also encode this CDR3. V gene TRBV2 combines with J gene TRBJ2-4; D is uncertain. Trimming removed 4 bases from V and 7 bases from J, with 14 bases in between. Germline values: CDR1 SNHLY, CDR2 FYNNEI. There are 14 residues in the CDR3. CDR3 amino acids: CASSVEQEFNIQYF. The DNA read from the CDR3 is TGTGCCAGCAGTGTTGAGCAGGAGTTTAACATT.